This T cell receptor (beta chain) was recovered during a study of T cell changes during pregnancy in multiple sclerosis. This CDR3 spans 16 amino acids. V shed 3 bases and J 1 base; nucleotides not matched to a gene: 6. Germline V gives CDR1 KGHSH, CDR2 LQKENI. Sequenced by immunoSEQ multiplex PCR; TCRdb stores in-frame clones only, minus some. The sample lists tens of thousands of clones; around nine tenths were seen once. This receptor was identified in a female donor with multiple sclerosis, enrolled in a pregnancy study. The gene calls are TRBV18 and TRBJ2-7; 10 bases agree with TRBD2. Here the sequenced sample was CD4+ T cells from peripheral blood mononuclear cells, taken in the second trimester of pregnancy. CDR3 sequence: CASSPEAGGPSYEQYF. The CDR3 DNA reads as TGTGCCAGCTCACCGGAAGCGGGAGGGCCTTCCTACGAGCAGTACTTC. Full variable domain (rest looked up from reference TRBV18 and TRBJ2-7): NAGVMQNPRHLVRRRGQEARLRCSPMKGHSHVYWYRQLPEEGLKFMVYLQKENIIDESGMPKERFSAEFPKEGPSILRIQQVVRGDSAAYFCASSPEAGGPSYEQYFGPGTRLTVT.